The rows below give T cell receptor beta chains drawn from one sample of a study of beta chain features in type 1 diabetes. Only in-frame clones appear in the TCRdb table, and some are missing; sequencing was by immunoSEQ multiplex PCR. The sample records around 650,000 clones, around an eighth being singletons. The sample comprised naive CD4+ T cells from blood. The source of these receptors is a man aged 25 to 40 with type 1 diabetes. Both conserved end residues are part of each CDR3. A row's size may be missing; if present it is once, few, many or a size class.

j_call	clone_size	v_call	cdr3_aa
TRBJ2-7	NA	TRBV29-1	CSAGQGAMDEQYF
TRBJ1-1	NA	TRBV4-2	CASSQGQGANTEAFF
TRBJ2-2	NA	TRBV5-1	CASSMVTNSNTGELFF
TRBJ1-2	NA	TRBV7-9	CASTVSSLYSRIGGYTF
TRBJ1-6	few	TRBV9	CASSVVGTGNSPLHF
TRBJ2-5	NA	TRBV5-1	CASSLQNPSSQETQYF
TRBJ2-1	NA	TRBV13	CASSLKGFDEQFF
TRBJ2-7	NA	TRBV10-3	CAISESSREQYF
TRBJ1-2	NA	TRBV19	CASSIAQPSYGYTF
TRBJ2-7	few	TRBV14	CASSRDTSYEQYF
TRBJ2-1	NA	TRBV15	CATSREGRSYNEQFF
TRBJ1-3	NA	TRBV7-2	CASSLGPSSGNTIYF
TRBJ2-7	few	TRBV7-9	CASSFNTGEGEQYF
TRBJ1-2	NA	TRBV5-1	CASSLEIGSYGYTF
TRBJ1-5	NA	TRBV2	CASSEYDARAHQPQHF
TRBJ2-2	few	TRBV11-3	CASSHTTGELFF
TRBJ2-7	few	TRBV7-2	CASSLKVGTMNYEQYF
TRBJ2-1	NA	TRBV12-5	CASGLAYGDEQFF
TRBJ2-4	NA	TRBV5-6	CASSLGVAIAKNIQYF
TRBJ2-1	NA	TRBV4-1	CASSQLDGVNEQFF
TRBJ2-7	NA	TRBV18	CASSFGEGAHEQYF
TRBJ2-1	NA	TRBV7-2	CASSSTGTGGYEQFF
TRBJ2-7	few	TRBV12-5	CASAREQGEYEQYF
TRBJ1-1	NA	TRBV29-1	CSVAGTVNTEAFF
TRBJ1-1	NA	TRBV12-2	CASRLRLGQEAFF
TRBJ2-2	NA	TRBV6-5	CASSMITGELFF
TRBJ1-5	NA	TRBV7-6	CASSLVGNQPQHF
TRBJ1-2	NA	TRBV14	CASSRFPTRGNYGYTF